This T cell receptor (beta chain) was recovered during a study of blood T cell repertoires in COVID-19 (dated by TCRdb to 2018 to 2021). Context from the whole study: Collaborator samples came from the United States, Italy and Spain and covered acute and convalescent phases of COVID-19. The samples were drawn from two sources: the first 160 participants of the ongoing ImmuneRACE study, and 950 to 1,500 subjects contributed by 6 global collaborators. Where available, HLA class I and class II types were taken from metadata supplied by the sample provider and were not determined by assay-based typing. A de-identified subject ID, COVID-19 status, age in years and sex were almost always included in the sample metadata. Deeply sampled blood TCRbeta repertoires from subjects exposed to, actively infected with, or recovered from COVID-19 were included in the dataset. The repertoires were released in a freely available public database meant as a resource for research on the immune response to SARS-CoV-2. The prospective study material was composed of cDNA or gDNA derived from T cells, B-cell-depleted T cells, or PBMCs.

TCRbeta CDR3 regions were amplified from genomic DNA using the immunoSEQ Assay, a bias-controlled multiplex PCR. On the study's bioinformatics: The number of nucleated cells in each sample was estimated by amplification of reference gene primers within the assay. To quantify the absolute abundance of each unique TCRbeta CDR3 rearrangement, sequence reads were collapsed and filtered. For each sample, productive Simpson clonality was calculated by taking the square root of Simpson's diversity index across productive rearrangements. As stored in TCRdb, this immuneACCESS dataset retains in-frame rearrangements with V and J assigned. A fraction of the clones does not appear; measured against another copy, unresolved V genes explain less than half of the discrepancy, and the remainder lacks a known reason. That table supplies the V and J calls and clone size; D and trimming were determined from the DNA. Across this sample there are about 62,000 clones, with 88% seen only once. The ten largest clones add up to around 1.2% of the sample.

Collaborating institutions collected whole blood in K2EDTA tubes following their own protocols. For TCRbeta analysis, collaborators shipped samples as frozen whole blood, isolated PBMCs, or DNA extracted from either of those sample types. As for this clone: Its binding antigen is unknown. Within one base of it there is no much larger clone, and no base qualities were kept.

The research as a whole found: Clinical and demographic metadata were provided uncurated, with the amount varying by source and participant.

Specimen: peripheral blood. The sequence was collected from a woman in her fifties or sixties with acute or convalescent COVID-19.

CDR3 sequence: CASSVPGTGNGYTF. The DNA sequence is TGTGCCAGCAGCGTCCCAGGGACAGGGAACGGCTACACCTTC. The V and J segments used are TRBV7-9 and TRBJ1-2; the junction holds 9 bases that match TRBD1. Based on the germline V gene (reference sequence), the CDR1 and CDR2 sequences are SEHNR and FQNEAQ. Reading from cysteine to phenylalanine, the CDR3 counts 14 amino acids. Here the CDR3 DNA is all that survives: 42 bases in frame from base 1. The V end gives up 5 bases and the J end 8 bases, leaving 9 bases in the junction not matched to a gene.